The 23 T cell receptor beta chains below come from one sample, sequenced in a study of blood T cell repertoires in COVID-19. Assay used: immunoSEQ multiplex PCR; TCRdb lists only in-frame clones, some missing. The sample lists 310,000 or so clones; about 87% were seen once. The sample was PBMCs or T cells enriched from blood (not recorded which). These receptors were collected from a woman under 30 who had recovered from COVID-19.

This clone was detected only once. The V gene is TRBV7-2, the J gene TRBJ1-6; possible D gene TRBD1, 5 bases. Germline loops: CDR1 SGHTA, CDR2 FQGNSA. With 3 bases removed from V and 7 bases from J, the gap between germline ends came to 10 bases. The CDR3 is 14 residues long. The CDR3 spells CASSLGQTNSPLHF. For the CDR3, the DNA is TGTGCCAGCAGCTTGGGGCAGACGAATTCACCCCTCCACTTT.

The chain is built from TRBV7-9 and TRBJ2-5, with 7 bases that match TRBD1. The CDR3 covers 14 residues. V was pared by 5 bases and J by 2 bases, with 5 bases of the junction left unmatched. The V gene's germline CDR1 is SEHNR and CDR2 FQNEAQ (reference sequence). The CDR3 loop is CASSLGTAQETQYF. CDR3 DNA sequence: TGTGCCAGCAGCCTCGGGACAGCACAAGAGACCCAGTACTTC.

The chain combines TRBV6-6 with TRBJ1-3, with 9 bases matching TRBD1. V dropped 6 bases and J dropped 3; count of bases not matched to a gene: 9. There are 16 residues in the CDR3. From germline, CDR1 is MNHNY and CDR2 SVGAGI (reference sequence). CDR3 sequence: CASSQGQGSFGNTIYF. DNA of the CDR3: TGTGCCAGCAGCCAAGGACAGGGGTCGTTTGGAAACACCATATATTTT.

The V call is TRBV30, the J call TRBJ2-7; TRBD2 matches at 8 bases. After removal of 2 bases from V and 1 base from J, the junction contained 7 bases not matched to a gene. The CDR3 length is 15 residues. CDR1 is GTSNPN, CDR2 SVGIG, per germline (reference sequence). The CDR3 sequence is CAWSPRGALSYEQYF. The CDR3 nucleotides read TGTGCCTGGAGTCCGCGGGGGGCCTTATCCTACGAGCAGTACTTC.

This rearrangement joins TRBV15 to TRBJ2-5, with 11 nucleotides matching TRBD2. In germline, CDR1 is LNHNV, CDR2 YYDKDF (reference sequence). Trimming cost V 3 bases and J 5 bases; bases outside gene matches: 8. CDR3 length equals 16 residues. In DNA, the CDR3 is TGTGCCACCAGCAGTCTCACTAGCGGGGGTTTGGAGACCCAGTACTTC. This encodes CATSSLTSGGLETQYF.

The genes are TRBV6-4 and TRBJ2-3; 14 bases match TRBD2. The CDR3 consists of 15 residues. V shed 3 bases and J 4 bases; nucleotides not matched to a gene: 0. CDR1 is MRHNA and CDR2 is SNTAGT in the germline V gene. Written as DNA, the CDR3 is TGTGCCAGCAGTGAGGGACTAGCGGGAGCAGATACGCAGTATTTT. Translated, it gives CASSEGLAGADTQYF.

The chain couples TRBV12-3 or TRBV12-4 to TRBJ1-5, with TRBD1 as a possible D gene (5 bases). The V gene lost 4 bases and the J gene lost 4 bases, with 8 bases spanning the gap. The CDR3 contains 13 residues. In nucleotides, the CDR3 is TGTGCCAGCAGTTACAGGTGGAATCAGCCCCAGCATTTT. This sequence encodes CASSYRWNQPQHF.

The chain couples TRBV4-3 to TRBJ2-3; no definite D call. The CDR3 runs 13 residues. The germline CDR1 and CDR2 sequences are LGHNA and YSLEER. With 4 bases removed from V and 0 bases from J, the gap between germline ends came to 5 bases. The CDR3 region is CASSLYSTDTQYF. CDR3 bases: TGCGCCAGCAGCCTCTATAGCACAGATACGCAGTATTTT.

J is TRBJ1-4 and V is TRBV5-1; 10 bases are shared with TRBD1. V was clipped by 4 bases and J by 6 bases; unmatched bases: 9. This CDR3 is 16 amino acids long. Germline CDR1 reads SGHRS; CDR2 reads YFSETQ. CDR3: CASSARQGAIDEKLFF. DNA of the CDR3: TGCGCCAGCAGCGCCCGACAGGGGGCAATAGATGAAAAACTGTTTTTT.

DNA for the CDR3: TGTGCCAGCTCACCACCGGGGGGTCAGCCCCAGCATTTT. It yields the protein CASSPPGGQPQHF. This rearrangement joins TRBV18 to TRBJ1-5; TRBD1 is a possible D gene (5 bases). Germline V lookup: CDR1 KGHSH, CDR2 LQKENI. Trimming cost V 0 bases and J 6 bases, with 6 bases left between them. The CDR3 covers 13 residues.

V is TRBV7-2 and J is TRBJ1-1, with D possibly matching TRBD1 (5 bases). Germline-derived CDR1 and CDR2 are SGHTA and FQGNSA. The CDR3 totals 15 residues. V gave up 3 bases and J gave up 0 bases, with 11 bases separating them. CDR3 amino acids: CASSFRRGMNTEAFF. The CDR3, as DNA: TGTGCCAGCAGCTTCAGGAGGGGCATGAACACTGAAGCTTTCTTT.

V is TRBV3-1 (or the pseudogene TRBV3-2) and J is TRBJ2-1, with TRBD2 matching 7 bases. CDR1 is LGHDT and CDR2 is YNNKEL in the germline V gene (reference sequence). CDR3 length equals 15 residues. With V trimmed by 6 bases and J by 9 bases, 14 bases remained unmatched. CDR3 DNA sequence: TGTGCCAGCAGGCGAGCGGGACCGCCGGGAGGTGAGCAGTTCTTC. This gives the protein CASRRAGPPGGEQFF.

Concerning this clone itself: At the DNA level, this CDR3 is encoded by other sequences in the same sample as well. This rearrangement joins TRBV24-1 to TRBJ1-5; D unclear. There are 13 residues in the CDR3. The germline V and J ends were trimmed by 3 bases and 0 bases, with 2 bases remaining between them. The germline V gene encodes CDR1 KGHDR and CDR2 SFDVKD. DNA for the CDR3: TGTGCCACCAGTGATCGTAGCAATCAGCCCCAGCATTTT. This translates into CATSDRSNQPQHF.

The V call is TRBV5-1, the J call TRBJ1-1; D is unclear. V was clipped by 2 bases and J by 0 bases, with 11 bases between them. The CDR3 has 15 amino acids. Germline CDR1 and CDR2: SGHRS and YFSETQ. CDR3 protein: CASSLLRQVNTEAFF. Written as DNA, the CDR3 is TGCGCCAGCAGCTTACTTCGGCAGGTGAACACTGAAGCTTTCTTT.

The chain combines TRBV6-2 or TRBV6-3 with TRBJ1-5, with a weak D call TRBD1 (6 bases). There are 17 residues in the CDR3. Germline-derived CDR1 and CDR2 are MNHEY and SVGEGT. Trimming took 0 bases from V and 5 from J, leaving 17 bases between them. CDR3 region: CASSYSSAGADDQPQHF. CDR3 sequence (DNA): TGTGCCAGCAGTTACTCGAGCGCAGGGGCCGATGATCAGCCCCAGCATTTT.

A single count supports this clone. The chain is built from TRBV15 and TRBJ1-1; 7 bases are a match to TRBD1. The J segment lost 4 bases and the V segment lost 5 bases, leaving 7 bases of the junction unmatched. Germline CDR1 LNHNV, CDR2 YYDKDF (reference sequence). The CDR3 is made up of 14 amino acids. CDR3 bases: TGTGCCACCAGCGTCGACAGGGCGTCCACTGAAGCTTTCTTT. It translates to CATSVDRASTEAFF.

The rearrangement uses TRBV19 and TRBJ1-5; D is possibly TRBD1 (5 bases). The CDR3 has 17 residues. The germline gives CDR1 LNHDA, CDR2 SQIVND (reference sequence). The V end was cut by 0 bases, the J end by 4 bases, with 16 bases between. The chain's CDR3 is CASSIDHRRRGNQPQHF. CDR3 sequence (DNA): TGTGCCAGTAGTATAGATCATCGACGGCGGGGGAATCAGCCCCAGCATTTT.

V is TRBV18 and J is TRBJ2-7, with a weak D call TRBD1 (6 bases). Per the germline V gene, CDR1 is KGHSH and CDR2 is LQKENI. Trimming removed 3 bases from V and 6 bases from J, with 18 bases in between. The length of the CDR3 is 15 residues. CDR3 region: CASSPDRSLLSEQYF. In nucleotides, the CDR3 is TGTGCCAGCTCACCTGACAGGTCTTTACTGTCCGAGCAGTACTTC.

The genes are TRBV9 and TRBJ2-3, with D unclear. The germline CDR1 and CDR2 sequences are SGDLS and YYNGEE. The CDR3 extends over 16 amino acids. Trimming cost V 4 bases and J 1 base, with 16 bases left between them. In nucleotides, the CDR3 is TGTGCCAGCAGCCGTTCGCGACACCACGGCACAGATACGCAGTATTTT. This encodes CASSRSRHHGTDTQYF.

The rearrangement links TRBV7-9 to TRBJ1-2; 12 nucleotides match TRBD1. Germline CDR1 is SEHNR and CDR2 is FQNEAQ (reference sequence). The J segment lost 5 bases and the V segment lost 5 bases, leaving 6 bases of the junction unmatched. The CDR3 runs 15 residues. The CDR3: CASSAGQGAIYGYTF. For the CDR3, the DNA is TGTGCCAGCAGCGCGGGACAGGGGGCTATATATGGCTACACCTTC.

This clone showed up just once. The CDR3 spells CASSYSTTYGYTF. The CDR3 bases are TGTGCCAGCAGTTACTCCACAACCTATGGCTACACCTTC. The V call is TRBV6-5, the J call TRBJ1-2; D ambiguous. From germline, CDR1 is MNHEY and CDR2 SVGAGI. The CDR3 extends over 13 amino acids. Trimming removed 0 bases at V and 4 bases at J, with 6 bases between.

The chain combines TRBV28 with TRBJ1-6, with D uncertain. This CDR3 is built from 15 residues. Trimming pared 6 bases from V and 5 bases from J, leaving 14 bases between. The germline gives CDR1 MDHEN, CDR2 SYDVKM. CDR3 coding DNA: TGTGCCAGCAGGCCATTCACACCCAATAATTCACCCCTCCACTTT. Translated: CASRPFTPNNSPLHF.

This chain joins TRBV11-2 and TRBJ2-3; 7 bases line up with TRBD2. V gave up 5 bases and J gave up 2 bases; unmatched junction bases: 7. The CDR3 runs to 15 residues. CDR1 SGHAT and CDR2 FQNNGV come from the germline V gene. CDR3 in DNA: TGTGCCAGCAGCCCGGGGAGGGGCGTCACAGATACGCAGTATTTT. It codes for CASSPGRGVTDTQYF.